One sample yielded the 18 T cell receptor beta chains listed below, sequenced in a study of T cells after posttransplantation cyclophosphamide. This table comes from immunoSEQ multiplex PCR, and its TCRdb copy is limited to in-frame clones, with some not included. The repertoire consists of about 52,000 clones, with 85% to 95% occurring once and the leading ten covering roughly 3.1%. Sequencing was carried out using PBMCs. These receptors all come from a woman aged 25 to 39 in good health and a related stem cell transplant donor.

The chain couples TRBV7-2 to TRBJ1-1, with 7 bases matching TRBD1. V dropped 5 bases and J dropped 1; count of bases not matched to a gene: 10. In germline, CDR1 is SGHTA, CDR2 FQGNSA. This CDR3 has 16 amino acids. The chain's CDR3 is CASSRFTGVRNTEAFF. CDR3 bases: TGTGCCAGCAGCCGATTCACAGGGGTGCGGAACACTGAAGCTTTCTTT.

The V and J genes are TRBV4-2 and TRBJ2-5, with a possible D match to TRBD1 (5 bases). The CDR3 has 15 amino acids. From germline, CDR1 is LGHNA and CDR2 YNFKEQ. Between the trimmed V and J ends, which lost 0 bases and 4 bases, there was a span of 12 bases. For the CDR3, the DNA is TGTGCCAGCAGCCAAGATTTAGGGGCTTCAGAGACCCAGTACTTC. This sequence encodes CASSQDLGASETQYF.

This clone appeared a single time. V and J are TRBV28 and TRBJ2-3; TRBD1 aligns across 7 bases. V was clipped by 8 bases and J by 8 bases; unmatched bases: 7. Germline-derived CDR1 and CDR2 are MDHEN and SYDVKM. This CDR3 region has 12 residues. The CDR3 nucleotides read TGTGCCAGCCAAGGGACAGCTGGTACGCAGTATTTT. Its translation: CASQGTAGTQYF.

V and J are TRBV18 and TRBJ2-7; D remains unclear. The CDR3 covers 13 residues. V lost 6 bases, J lost 3 bases, and 12 bases lay in between. Germline V lookup: CDR1 KGHSH, CDR2 LQKENI. CDR3 sequence: CASSTDNSYEQYF. The DNA of the CDR3 is TGTGCCAGCTCGACCGACAACAGCTACGAGCAGTACTTC.

The genes are TRBV11-1 and TRBJ2-1; maybe TRBD1 (7 bases). The CDR3 sequence is 15 residues long. The V gene's germline CDR1 is SGHAT and CDR2 FQDESV (reference sequence). The ends were cut back, 5 bases at V and 0 bases at J, with 11 bases in the middle. The CDR3 DNA reads TGTGCCAGCAGCCTTCAGGGGGGCTCCTACAATGAGCAGTTCTTC. Encoded protein: CASSLQGGSYNEQFF.

The table lists this clone with a count of one. The same CDR3 is also encoded by other DNA sequences in this sample. The rearrangement joins TRBV29-1 to TRBJ2-7; 9 bases line up with TRBD1. The J segment lost 3 bases and the V segment lost 4 bases, leaving 1 base of the junction unmatched. Germline CDR1 reads SQVTM; CDR2 reads ANQGSEA. The length of the CDR3 is 12 residues. CDR3 region: CSVGQGGYEQYF. DNA for the CDR3: TGCAGCGTTGGACAGGGGGGCTACGAGCAGTACTTC.

This clone has more than one count but fewer than ten. Other nucleotide sequences in the sample specify the same CDR3. This chain uses TRBV20-1 with TRBJ2-7; D is uncertain. The V gene's germline CDR1 is DFQATT and CDR2 SNEGSKA (reference sequence). Deletions cut 1 base from V and 5 bases from J, with 6 bases between. CDR3 length: 11 residues. The CDR3 sequence: CSARGLDEQYF. The CDR3 DNA reads TGCAGTGCTAGAGGACTGGACGAGCAGTACTTC.

The chain combines TRBV28 with TRBJ1-1; possibly TRBD1 for D (5 bases). Germline V gives CDR1 MDHEN, CDR2 SYDVKM. CDR3 size: 14 residues. The germline V and J ends were trimmed by 6 bases and 1 base, with 12 bases remaining between them. Here the CDR3 DNA reads TGTGCCAGCAGATCACAGGTTCAGAACACTGAAGCTTTCTTT. This translates into CASRSQVQNTEAFF.

The chain employs TRBV28 and TRBJ2-7; unclear D gene. The CDR3 loop spans 12 amino acids. The V gene lost 3 bases and the J gene lost 0 bases, with 3 bases spanning the gap. Germline values: CDR1 MDHEN, CDR2 SYDVKM. CDR3 bases: TGTGCCAGCAGTTTTAGCTCCTACGAGCAGTACTTC. This sequence encodes CASSFSSYEQYF.

This chain links TRBV7-9 with TRBJ2-5; D possibly corresponds to TRBD1 (6 bases). Germline assignment: CDR1 SEHNR and CDR2 FQNEAQ (reference sequence). The CDR3 contains 13 residues. V was pared by 5 bases and J by 9 bases, with 16 bases between. The CDR3 loop is CASSVQLKGAQYF. Written as DNA, the CDR3 is TGTGCCAGCAGCGTTCAGCTCAAGGGGGCCCAGTACTTC.

This clone was counted between two and nine times. The chain joins TRBV6-1 to TRBJ2-2; D perhaps matches TRBD1 (6 bases). Looked up from germline, CDR1 is MNHNS and CDR2 is SASEGT. Trimming pared 2 bases from V and 1 base from J, leaving 8 bases between. The CDR3 runs 15 residues. The CDR3 spells CASSELTGNTGELFF. CDR3 DNA sequence: TGTGCCAGCAGTGAACTGACAGGGAACACCGGGGAGCTGTTTTTT.

The chain links TRBV18 to TRBJ2-5; D is ambiguous. CDR1 and CDR2 from the germline V gene are KGHSH and LQKENI. The ends were cut back, 0 bases at V and 5 bases at J, with 10 bases in the middle. The CDR3 consists of 14 residues. CDR3 sequence (DNA): TGTGCCAGCTCACCACCGGTCAGCGCGGAGACCCAGTACTTC. The encoded protein is CASSPPVSAETQYF.

V usage is TRBV5-6 and J usage is TRBJ2-7; perhaps TRBD2 as D (5 bases). The germline V gene has CDR1 SGHDT and CDR2 YYEEEE. The V and J ends lost 1 base and 2 bases respectively, with 13 bases between them. The CDR3 is made up of 15 amino acids. The CDR3, as DNA: TGTGCCAGCAGCTTGTTCCCGGCGGAGGCCTACGAGCAGTACTTC. The encoded protein is CASSLFPAEAYEQYF.

The chain links TRBV5-1 to TRBJ2-3, with 8 bases aligning to TRBD1. With 4 bases clipped from V and 2 bases from J, the junction kept 12 bases outside the gene matches. Per the germline V gene, CDR1 is SGHRS and CDR2 is YFSETQ. This CDR3 comprises 17 residues. As DNA, the CDR3 is TGCGCCAGCAGCGTGACAGGGGTCAACCTATTCACAGATACGCAGTATTTT. Its translation: CASSVTGVNLFTDTQYF.

V and J are TRBV6-1 and TRBJ1-2; D is ambiguous. CDR1 is MNHNS and CDR2 is SASEGT in the germline V gene. Deletions cut 7 bases from V and 2 bases from J, with 17 bases between. This CDR3 is built from 15 residues. CDR3 protein: CASMKGMAGNYGYTF. CDR3 coding DNA: TGTGCCAGCATGAAAGGTATGGCGGGGAACTATGGCTACACCTTC.

CDR3 DNA: TGCGCCAGCAGCGCCCCGACACCGAGCACAGATACGCAGTATTTT. It codes for CASSAPTPSTDTQYF. The chain uses TRBV5-1 and TRBJ2-3; D unclear. There are 15 residues in the CDR3. The V gene lost 4 bases and the J gene lost 0 bases, with 12 bases spanning the gap. Germline lookup yields CDR1 SGHRS and CDR2 YFSETQ.

The chain joins TRBV4-1 to TRBJ2-1; 11 positions agree with TRBD2. Germline assignment: CDR1 MGHRA and CDR2 YSYEKL. V gave up 3 bases and J gave up 6 bases; unmatched junction bases: 4. This CDR3 contains 15 residues. CDR3 coding DNA: TGCGCCAGCAGCCACTTAGCGGGGGGGCTCAATGAGCAGTTCTTC. Amino acid sequence: CASSHLAGGLNEQFF.

The rearrangement uses TRBV7-9 and TRBJ2-2, with D tentatively TRBD2 (6 bases). V gave up 5 bases and J gave up 0 bases, with 10 bases separating them. The CDR3 is made up of 15 amino acids. The germline V gene encodes CDR1 SEHNR and CDR2 FQNEAQ (reference sequence). The CDR3 is CASSLSGPNTGELFF. The CDR3 DNA is TGTGCCAGCAGCCTTAGCGGACCGAACACCGGGGAGCTGTTTTTT.